The 2 T cell receptor beta chains below were found in one sample sequenced in a study of shared clonotypes between healthy human individuals. The method was immunoSEQ multiplex PCR; TCRdb's version includes in-frame clones alone and lacks a portion of them. The sample consists of approximately 2,000,000 clones, roughly 92% of them appearing once. Material for sequencing was naive CD4+ T cells from PBMCs. The subset denotes: CD45RA+ positively selected. Receptors were obtained from a man aged 18 to 30 in good health. Some clones in this sample may be carry-over from other donors' samples.

The V and J genes are TRBV10-1 and TRBJ2-1; maybe TRBD2 (6 bases). Germline assignment: CDR1 WNHNN and CDR2 SYGVQD (reference sequence). The V gene lost 4 bases and the J gene lost 7 bases, with 14 bases spanning the gap. The CDR3 length is 14 residues. In DNA, the CDR3 is TGCGCCAGCAGTGTCGACGGGAGAGGAAATGAGCAGTTCTTC. It encodes CASSVDGRGNEQFF.

CDR3: CASSQYGTGVEETQYF. In DNA, the CDR3 is TGTGCCAGCAGCCAGTATGGGACAGGGGTAGAGGAGACCCAGTACTTC. This chain connects TRBV7-9 to TRBJ2-5, with 10 bases fitting TRBD1. Germline loops: CDR1 SEHNR, CDR2 FQNEAQ (reference sequence). The CDR3 runs to 16 residues. The junction had 11 bases not matched to a gene; V was cut back by 5 bases and J by 5 bases.